What follows are 14 T cell receptor beta chains derived from one specimen sequenced in a study of cytomegalovirus exposure and HLA in healthy donors. The PCR ran on 60 Vbeta and 13 Jbeta primers. The table came from immunoSEQ multiplex PCR; TCRdb's copy has only in-frame clones and leaves some out. The table lists 150,000 to 200,000 clones, less than 90% of them singletons. Sequenced material: PBMCs. These receptors came from a girl under 18 in good health and CMV-seropositive.

In regard to this clone: The germline gene is not matched at one end of the junction; a read error may be the cause. This chain joins TRBV11-3 and TRBJ2-7; 10 nucleotides align to TRBD2. Germline assignment: CDR1 SGHNT and CDR2 YENEEA. This CDR3 is built from 15 residues. In nucleotides, the CDR3 is TGTGCCAGCAGCTTAAGCGGGAGGGCCTCCCACGAGCAGTACTTC. This codes for CASSLSGRASHEQYF.

V and J are TRBV25-1 and TRBJ1-1; TRBD1 is a possible D gene (6 bases). V was cut by 3 bases and J by 6 bases, with 11 bases left in between. In germline, CDR1 is MGHDK, CDR2 SYGVNS. This CDR3 has 13 amino acids. The CDR3 reads CASSDGGLPEAFF. The CDR3 DNA reads TGTGCCAGCAGTGACGGGGGGCTCCCTGAAGCTTTCTTT.

The V and J genes are TRBV7-6 and TRBJ2-3; 10 bases line up with TRBD2. The junction had 11 bases not matched to a gene; V was cut back by 7 bases and J by 7 bases. This CDR3 is 15 amino acids long. Germline V gene lookup returns CDR1 SGHVS and CDR2 FNYEAQ. The CDR3 coding sequence is TGTGCCAGCACACGACTAGCGGGCCCCCGGAATACGCAGTATTTT. This gives the protein CASTRLAGPRNTQYF.

The chain links TRBV5-6 to TRBJ2-1; TRBD2 agrees at 8 bases. V was pared by 2 bases and J by 1 base, with 2 bases of the junction left unmatched. This CDR3 spans 15 amino acids. Germline CDR1 reads SGHDT; CDR2 reads YYEEEE. CDR3 bases: TGTGCCAGCAGCTTCGGACTAGCTTCCTACAATGAGCAGTTCTTC. It yields the protein CASSFGLASYNEQFF. Based on the CDR3 plus reference TRBV5-6 and TRBJ2-1, the full variable domain is DAGVTQSPTHLIKTRGQQVTLRCSPKSGHDTVSWYQQALGQGPQFIFQYYEEEERQRGNFPDRFSGHQFPNYSSELNVNALLLGDSALYLCASSFGLASYNEQFFGPGTRLTVL.

CDR3 DNA sequence: TGCGCCAGCAGTGACCGGGACAGGGGGCCCGGCTACACCTTC. Amino acid sequence: CASSDRDRGPGYTF. V gene TRBV10-2 combines with J gene TRBJ1-2; 12 bases match TRBD1. This CDR3 is 14 amino acids long. In germline, CDR1 is WSHSY, CDR2 SAAADI. V gave up 3 bases and J gave up 8 bases; unmatched junction bases: 4.

The CDR3 sequence is CASSRGLGPSYNEQFF. The CDR3 DNA sequence: TGTGCCAGTAGTAGGGGATTGGGGCCTTCCTACAATGAGCAGTTCTTC. The chain is built from TRBV19 and TRBJ2-1; a possible D gene is TRBD1 (5 bases). The CDR3 is 16 amino acids. Germline-derived CDR1 and CDR2 are LNHDA and SQIVND (reference sequence). Trimming removed 4 bases from V and 1 base from J, with 14 bases in between.

V is TRBV30 and J is TRBJ2-2; TRBD2 matches at 14 bases. Germline assignment: CDR1 GTSNPN and CDR2 SVGIG (reference sequence). Trimming at V came to 5 bases and at J to 6 bases, leaving 2 bases not matched to a gene. This CDR3 has 14 amino acids. The CDR3 region has the DNA TGTGCCTGGGTGGGACTAGCGGGAGCCGGGGAGCTGTTTTTT. The encoded protein is CAWVGLAGAGELFF.

This clone came up once. The V call is TRBV19, the J call TRBJ1-5; D unresolved. This CDR3 has 14 residues. Trimming removed 3 bases from V and 5 bases from J, with 11 bases in between. In germline, CDR1 is LNHDA, CDR2 SQIVND (reference sequence). The CDR3 DNA reads as TGTGCCAGTAGTATCTTGGCCAGTTATCAGCCCCAGCATTTT. Its translation is CASSILASYQPQHF. The full variable domain, rest sourced from reference TRBV19 and TRBJ1-5, is DGGITQSPKYLFRKEGQNVTLSCEQNLNHDAMYWYRQDPGQGLRLIYYSQIVNDFQKGDIAEGYSVSREKKESFPLTVTSAQKNPTAFYLCASSILASYQPQHFGDGTRLSIL.

A single count supports this clone. This chain links TRBV12-5 with TRBJ2-7, with 11 bases aligning to TRBD1. With 0 bases clipped from V and 2 bases from J, the junction kept 3 bases outside the gene matches. The CDR3 consists of 16 residues. Germline V gives CDR1 LGHNT, CDR2 FRNRAP. The CDR3 sequence: CASGLVLGQGAYEQYF. For the CDR3, the DNA is TGTGCTAGTGGTTTGGTACTGGGACAGGGGGCCTACGAGCAGTACTTC.

The table lists this clone with a few counts. This rearrangement joins TRBV27 to TRBJ2-2, with a weak D call TRBD2 (5 bases). This CDR3 region has 12 residues. The germline CDR1 and CDR2 sequences are MNHEY and SMNVEV (reference sequence). Trimming took 7 bases from V and 8 from J, leaving 11 bases between them. In DNA, the CDR3 is TGTGCCAGCACTTTTCCGGGGGGGGAGCTGTTTTTT. Protein product: CASTFPGGELFF.

The J gene is TRBJ2-5, the V gene TRBV6-1, with TRBD1 matching 10 bases. The DNA end lines up better with TRBJ2-7; the J call may be wrong. The CDR3 contains 13 residues. The germline CDR1 and CDR2 sequences are MNHNS and SASEGT. The CDR3 DNA follows: TGTGCCGGAGGGGACAGGGGCTCCTACGAGCAGTACTTC. Its protein is CAGGDRGSYEQYF.

This rearrangement joins TRBV7-8 to TRBJ2-7; no reliable D call. V lost 1 base, J lost 6 bases, and 7 bases lay in between. The CDR3 runs 12 residues. The germline V gene encodes CDR1 SGHVS and CDR2 FQNEAQ. CDR3 region: CASSLGLREQYF. For the CDR3, the DNA is TGTGCCAGCAGCTTAGGACTTCGCGAGCAGTACTTC. Full variable domain (missing parts from reference TRBV7-8 and TRBJ2-7): GAGVSQSPRYKVAKRGQDVALRCDPISGHVSLFWYQQALGQGPEFLTYFQNEAQLDKSGLPSDRFFAERPEGSVSTLKIQRTQQEDSAVYLCASSLGLREQYFGPGTRLTVT.

This chain links TRBV5-6 with TRBJ2-7, with 7 bases lining up with TRBD1. The CDR3 totals 13 residues. Germline CDR1 and CDR2: SGHDT and YYEEEE. Trimming removed 5 bases from V and 1 base from J; junction bases left unmatched: 3. The CDR3 spells CASRETGSYEQYF. CDR3 DNA: TGTGCCAGCAGAGAGACAGGGTCCTACGAGCAGTACTTC.

The V gene is TRBV6-5, the J gene TRBJ1-1; D remains unclear. Trimming shortened V by 1 base and J by 7 bases, and 13 bases separated the two germline ends. The germline V gene encodes CDR1 MNHEY and CDR2 SVGAGI. The CDR3 contains 14 residues. The CDR3 DNA is TGTGCCAGCAGTTACTTCAGGAGGGTCGGTGAAGCTTTCTTT. Its translation is CASSYFRRVGEAFF.